Reported below is one TCR beta chain. Methods used by the authors: Reference gene primers were amplified, and this amplification served to estimate nucleated cell counts. Assay: immunoSEQ multiplex PCR; the TCRdb copy retains only in-frame clones and omits some. The DNA gave D and trimming, while V, J and clone size come from that table. The profile shows 75,000 or so clones, approximately 84% of them singletons. The sample belongs to a study of blood T cell repertoires in COVID-19. Study in general: The origin of the acute and convalescent COVID-19 samples was the United States, Italy and Spain. In each case, the material was cDNA or gDNA derived from T cells, B-cell-depleted T cells, or PBMCs.

V trimming: 1 base; J trimming: 4 bases; junction bases outside the gene matches: 7. The CDR3 runs to 17 residues. Germline assignment: CDR1 KGHDR and CDR2 SFDVKD. V gene TRBV24-1 combines with J gene TRBJ2-2; 8 bases are shared with TRBD1. This TCR derives from a man between 60 and 70 years old with active or convalescent COVID-19. The sample was peripheral blood. The CDR3 sequence: CATSDLTGQGGTGELFF. CDR3 sequence (DNA): TGTGCCACCAGTGATTTAACCGGACAGGGAGGCACCGGGGAGCTGTTTTTT.